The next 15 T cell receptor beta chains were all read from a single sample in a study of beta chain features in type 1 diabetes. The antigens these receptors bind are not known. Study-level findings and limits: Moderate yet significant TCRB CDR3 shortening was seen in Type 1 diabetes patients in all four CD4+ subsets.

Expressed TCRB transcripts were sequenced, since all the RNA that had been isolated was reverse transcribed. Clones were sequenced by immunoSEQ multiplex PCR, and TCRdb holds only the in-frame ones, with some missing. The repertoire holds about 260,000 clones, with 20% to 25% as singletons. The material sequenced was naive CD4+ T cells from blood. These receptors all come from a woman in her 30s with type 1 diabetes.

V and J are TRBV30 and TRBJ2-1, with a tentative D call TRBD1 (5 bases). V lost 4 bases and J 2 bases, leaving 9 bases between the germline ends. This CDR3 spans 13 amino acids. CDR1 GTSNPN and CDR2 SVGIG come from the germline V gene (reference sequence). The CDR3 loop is CAWMARAYNEQFF. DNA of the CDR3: TGTGCCTGGATGGCCAGGGCCTACAATGAGCAGTTCTTC. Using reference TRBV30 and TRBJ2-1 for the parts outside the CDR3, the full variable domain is SQTIHQWPATLVQPVGSPLSLECTVEGTSNPNLYWYRQAAGRGLQLLFYSVGIGQISSEVPQNLSASRPQDRQFILSSKKLLLSDSGFYLCAWMARAYNEQFFGPGTRLTVL.

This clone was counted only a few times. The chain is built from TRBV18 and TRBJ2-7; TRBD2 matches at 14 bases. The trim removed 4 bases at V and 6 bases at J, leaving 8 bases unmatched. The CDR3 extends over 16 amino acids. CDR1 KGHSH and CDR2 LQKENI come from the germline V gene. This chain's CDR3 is CASSQGLAGVKGEQYF. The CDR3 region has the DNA TGTGCCAGCTCACAGGGACTAGCGGGAGTTAAAGGCGAGCAGTACTTC. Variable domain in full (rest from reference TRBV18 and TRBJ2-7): NAGVMQNPRHLVRRRGQEARLRCSPMKGHSHVYWYRQLPEEGLKFMVYLQKENIIDESGMPKERFSAEFPKEGPSILRIQQVVRGDSAAYFCASSQGLAGVKGEQYFGPGTRLTVT.

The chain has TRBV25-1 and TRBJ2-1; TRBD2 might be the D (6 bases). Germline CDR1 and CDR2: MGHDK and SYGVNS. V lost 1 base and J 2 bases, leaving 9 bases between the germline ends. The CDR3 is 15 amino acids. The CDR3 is CASSESGSPYNEQFF. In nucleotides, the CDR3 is TGTGCCAGCAGTGAATCCGGGAGTCCCTACAATGAGCAGTTCTTC.

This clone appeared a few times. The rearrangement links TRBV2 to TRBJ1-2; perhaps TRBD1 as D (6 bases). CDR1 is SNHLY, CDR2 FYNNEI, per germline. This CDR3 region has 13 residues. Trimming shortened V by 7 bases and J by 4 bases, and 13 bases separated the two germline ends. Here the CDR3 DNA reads TGTGCCAGCACCGTAACAGGGACCTATGGCTACACCTTC. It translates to CASTVTGTYGYTF.

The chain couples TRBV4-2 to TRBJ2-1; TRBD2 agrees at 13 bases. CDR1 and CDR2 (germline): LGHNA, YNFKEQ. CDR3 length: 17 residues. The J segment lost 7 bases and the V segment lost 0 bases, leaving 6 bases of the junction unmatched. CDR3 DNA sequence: TGTGCCAGCAGCCAAGATCCACTAGCGGGAGGGAGTAATGAGCAGTTCTTC. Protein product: CASSQDPLAGGSNEQFF.

The CDR3 sequence is CSASRAEGQYF. The CDR3 DNA reads as TGCAGTGCTAGCAGGGCGGAAGGCCAGTACTTC. The chain has TRBV20-1 and TRBJ2-5; D perhaps matches TRBD1 (5 bases). Germline CDR1 reads DFQATT; CDR2 reads SNEGSKA (reference sequence). V gave up 3 bases and J gave up 10 bases, with 12 bases separating them. This CDR3 region has 11 residues.

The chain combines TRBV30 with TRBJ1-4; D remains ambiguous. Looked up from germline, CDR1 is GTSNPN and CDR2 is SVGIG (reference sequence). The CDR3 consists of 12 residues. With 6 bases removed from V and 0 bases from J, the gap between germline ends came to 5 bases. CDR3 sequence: CACTTTNEKLFF. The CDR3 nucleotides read TGTGCCTGTACAACAACTAATGAAAAACTGTTTTTT.

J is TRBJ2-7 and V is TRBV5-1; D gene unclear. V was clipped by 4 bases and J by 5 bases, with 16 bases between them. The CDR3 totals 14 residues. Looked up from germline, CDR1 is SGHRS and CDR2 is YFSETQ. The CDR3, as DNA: TGCGCCAGCAGCCCCTTGCCCCCATCTAACGAGCAGTACTTC. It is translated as CASSPLPPSNEQYF.

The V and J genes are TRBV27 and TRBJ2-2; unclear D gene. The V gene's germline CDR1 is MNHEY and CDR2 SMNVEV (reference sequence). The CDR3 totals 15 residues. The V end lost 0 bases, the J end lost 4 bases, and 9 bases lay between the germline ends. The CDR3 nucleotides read TGTGCCAGCAGTTTATCATCCTTCTCCACCGGGGAGCTGTTTTTT. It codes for CASSLSSFSTGELFF.

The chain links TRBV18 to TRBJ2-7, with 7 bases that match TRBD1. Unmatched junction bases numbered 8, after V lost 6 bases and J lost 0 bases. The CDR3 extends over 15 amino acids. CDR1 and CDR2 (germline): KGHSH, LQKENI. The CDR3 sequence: CASSPDRASSYEQYF. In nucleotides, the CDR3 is TGTGCCAGCTCGCCTGACAGGGCCAGCTCCTACGAGCAGTACTTC.

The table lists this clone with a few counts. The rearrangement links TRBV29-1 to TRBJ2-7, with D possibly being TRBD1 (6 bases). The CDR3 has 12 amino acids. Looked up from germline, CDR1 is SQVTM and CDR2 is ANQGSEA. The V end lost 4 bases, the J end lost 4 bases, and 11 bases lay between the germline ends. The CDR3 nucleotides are TGCAGCGTTGCCCTGGGGGCGTACGAGCAGTACTTC. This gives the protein CSVALGAYEQYF.

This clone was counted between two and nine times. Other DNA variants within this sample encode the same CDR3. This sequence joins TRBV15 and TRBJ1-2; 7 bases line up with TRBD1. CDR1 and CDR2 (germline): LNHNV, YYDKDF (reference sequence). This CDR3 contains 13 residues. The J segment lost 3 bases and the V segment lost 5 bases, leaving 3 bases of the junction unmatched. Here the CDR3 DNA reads TGTGCCACCAGCCGAGGGACAGACTATGGCTACACCTTC. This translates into CATSRGTDYGYTF.

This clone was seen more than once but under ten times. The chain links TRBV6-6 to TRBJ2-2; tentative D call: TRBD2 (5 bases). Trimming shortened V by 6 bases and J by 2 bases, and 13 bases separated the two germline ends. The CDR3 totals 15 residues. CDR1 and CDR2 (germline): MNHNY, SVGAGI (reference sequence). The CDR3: CASSRTEDNTGELFF. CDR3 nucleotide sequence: TGTGCCAGCAGCCGGACTGAGGATAACACCGGGGAGCTGTTTTTT.

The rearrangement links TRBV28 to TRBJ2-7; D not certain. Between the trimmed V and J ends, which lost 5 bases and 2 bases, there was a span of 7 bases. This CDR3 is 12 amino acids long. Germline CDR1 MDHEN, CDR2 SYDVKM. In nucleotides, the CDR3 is TGTGCCAGCAGTCCTAGAACCTACGAGCAGTACTTC. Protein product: CASSPRTYEQYF.

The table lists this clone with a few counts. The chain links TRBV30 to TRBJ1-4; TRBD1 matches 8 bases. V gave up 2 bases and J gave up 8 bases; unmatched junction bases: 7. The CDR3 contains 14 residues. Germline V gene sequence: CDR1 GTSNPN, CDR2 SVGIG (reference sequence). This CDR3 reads CAWSWTGLGEKLFF. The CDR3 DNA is TGTGCCTGGAGTTGGACAGGGCTAGGCGAAAAACTGTTTTTT.